The sequence of this T cell receptor beta chain was determined in a study of blood T cell repertoires in COVID-19. Turning to the study itself: PBMCs, B-cell-depleted T cells, or T cells provided the cDNA or gDNA that made up the material.

The CDR3 runs 17 residues. Germline-derived CDR1 and CDR2 are MNHEY and SVGEGT. The V and J ends lost 3 bases and 2 bases, in that order; junction bases with no gene match: 5. This clone was observed once. Original analysis: Nucleated cell counts were estimated from reference gene primer amplification. The table came from immunoSEQ multiplex PCR; TCRdb's copy has only in-frame clones and leaves some out. V, J and clone size are taken as reported in that table, and D and trimming were inferred from the DNA itself. The data contain 180,000 or so clones, around 80% of them singletons. This clonotype was sampled from a woman over 75 with active or convalescent COVID-19. The sequencing sample was made of peripheral blood. The chain couples TRBV6-2 or TRBV6-3 to TRBJ2-3, with 13 nucleotides matching TRBD2. The CDR3 sequence: CASSYVTSGGHTDTQYF. The DNA for the CDR3 is TGTGCCAGCAGTTATGTGACTAGCGGGGGGCACACAGATACGCAGTATTTT.